The T cell receptor beta chain described here comes from a study of tumor-infiltrating lymphocytes in primary liver carcinoma. Across the whole study: Subjects consisted of male and female patients aged 30 to 69 years. Lesions, classed as T1-T3 N0M0, spanned 4.2 to 10 cm across.

Study conclusions and caveats: The overlap of tumor-adjacent and tumor-blood pairs was smaller than that of tumor region pairs. With p = 0.039, the top-250-clone fraction in tumors significantly exceeded that in blood.

The tissue used was unsorted bulk material of roughly 17-33 mg. RNA and DNA were co-extracted from it with the AllPrep DNA/RNA mini kit. Making TCR beta cDNA involved around 540 ng total RNA and a constant-region primer. Libraries for TCR beta were built through three nested multiplex PCR rounds, which together made up a slightly modified ARM-PCR procedure. Rounds one and two of PCR, each of about 10 cycles, were primed with TRBV1-TRBV30 forward primers and a C-beta reverse primer. TCRdb re-derived calls from the multiplex PCR reads in MiXCR, one entry per CDR3 protein. This sample has some 55,000 distinct CDR3 sequences, with over 65% found just once. A note on this clonotype: Its antigen is undetermined. Mismatch with germline at one junction end may stem from a read error.

Germline V CDR1 and CDR2: SGHAT, FQNNGV. This CDR3 is 13 amino acids long. This receptor was identified in a man aged 40-55 years with primary liver carcinoma and hepatitis B virus infection. V gene TRBV11-2 combines with J gene TRBJ2-7; maybe TRBD2 (6 bases). The sample comprised liver tumor tissue from sampling region 2. Subset of the sample: tumor region T2, inferior pole. CDR3 coding DNA: TGCGCCAGCAGCTTAAGTGAGCTAGCGACACAGTACTTC. Translation gives CASSLSELATQYF.